This T cell receptor beta chain appears in the sequencing data of a study of blood T cell repertoires in COVID-19. Study-level information: Sample material is recorded as cDNA or gDNA derived from T cells, B-cell-depleted T cells, or PBMCs.

In the original workflow: Amplification with reference gene primers provided the estimates of nucleated cell counts. Sequencing was performed with immunoSEQ multiplex PCR; in TCRdb, only in-frame clones are kept and a portion is missing. Clone size and V and J calls were adopted from that table, with D and trimming inferred from the DNA. The table records roughly 14,000 clones, nearly 75% of them present only once. This clone has only a few counts. There are 14 residues in the CDR3. Germline-derived CDR1 and CDR2 are SGHTA and FQGNSA. Trimming shortened V by 3 bases and J by 1 base, and 7 bases separated the two germline ends.

Sequenced material: peripheral blood. The TCR comes from a boy between 2 and 10 years old with active or convalescent COVID-19. The V call is TRBV7-2, the J call TRBJ1-5, with D possibly TRBD1 on 5 matching bases. CDR3 DNA sequence: TGTGCCAGCAGCTTCGACAGAAGCAATCAGCCCCAGCATTTT. Protein product: CASSFDRSNQPQHF.